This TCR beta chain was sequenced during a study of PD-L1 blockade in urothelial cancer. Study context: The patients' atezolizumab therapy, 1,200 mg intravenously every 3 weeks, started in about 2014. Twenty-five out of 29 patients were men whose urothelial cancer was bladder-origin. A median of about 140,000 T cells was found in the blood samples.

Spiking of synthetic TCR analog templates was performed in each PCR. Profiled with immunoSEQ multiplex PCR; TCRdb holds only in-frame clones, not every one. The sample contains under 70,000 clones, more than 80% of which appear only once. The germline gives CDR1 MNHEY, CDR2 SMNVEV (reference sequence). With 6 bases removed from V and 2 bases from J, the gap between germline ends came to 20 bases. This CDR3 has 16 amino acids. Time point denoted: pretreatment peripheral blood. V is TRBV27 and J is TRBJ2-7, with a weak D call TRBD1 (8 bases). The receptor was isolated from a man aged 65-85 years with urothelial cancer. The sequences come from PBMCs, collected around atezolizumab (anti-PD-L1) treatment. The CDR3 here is CASSPTGGTGTYEQYF. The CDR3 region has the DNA TGTGCCAGCAGCCCTACCGGGGGGACAGGAACCTACGAGCAGTACTTC.